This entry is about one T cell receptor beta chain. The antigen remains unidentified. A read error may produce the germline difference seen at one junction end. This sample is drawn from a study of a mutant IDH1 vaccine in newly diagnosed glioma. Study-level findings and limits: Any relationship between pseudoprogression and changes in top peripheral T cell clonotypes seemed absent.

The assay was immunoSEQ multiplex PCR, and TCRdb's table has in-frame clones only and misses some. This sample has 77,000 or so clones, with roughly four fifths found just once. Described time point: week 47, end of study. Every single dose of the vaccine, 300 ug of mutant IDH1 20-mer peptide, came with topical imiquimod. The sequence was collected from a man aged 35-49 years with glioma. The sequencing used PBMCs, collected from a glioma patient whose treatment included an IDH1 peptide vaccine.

The CDR3 is CASSLVPKSRPQQF. The CDR3 coding sequence is TGTGCCAGCAGCCTAGTACCCAAATCGCGGCCCCAGCAGTTT. The chain employs TRBV6-5 and TRBJ1-5, with D uncertain. CDR1 MNHEY and CDR2 SVGAGI come from the germline V gene. This CDR3 has 14 amino acids.